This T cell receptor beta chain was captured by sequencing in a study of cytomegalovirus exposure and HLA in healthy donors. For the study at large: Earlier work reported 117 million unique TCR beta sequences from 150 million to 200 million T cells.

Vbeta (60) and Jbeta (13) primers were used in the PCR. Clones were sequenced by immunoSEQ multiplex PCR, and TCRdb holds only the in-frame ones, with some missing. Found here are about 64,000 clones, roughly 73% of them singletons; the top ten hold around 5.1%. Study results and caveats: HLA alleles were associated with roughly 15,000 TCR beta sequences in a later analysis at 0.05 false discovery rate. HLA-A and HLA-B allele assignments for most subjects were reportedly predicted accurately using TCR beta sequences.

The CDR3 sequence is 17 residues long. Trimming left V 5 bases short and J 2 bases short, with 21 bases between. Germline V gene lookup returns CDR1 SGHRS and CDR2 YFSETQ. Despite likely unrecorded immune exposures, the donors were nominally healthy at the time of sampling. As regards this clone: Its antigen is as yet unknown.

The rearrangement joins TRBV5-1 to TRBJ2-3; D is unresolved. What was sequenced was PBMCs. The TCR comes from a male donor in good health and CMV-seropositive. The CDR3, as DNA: TGCGCCAGCAGGCGCGCGCTAGGAAACCGGTCCACAGATACGCAGTATTTT. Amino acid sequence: CASRRALGNRSTDTQYF.